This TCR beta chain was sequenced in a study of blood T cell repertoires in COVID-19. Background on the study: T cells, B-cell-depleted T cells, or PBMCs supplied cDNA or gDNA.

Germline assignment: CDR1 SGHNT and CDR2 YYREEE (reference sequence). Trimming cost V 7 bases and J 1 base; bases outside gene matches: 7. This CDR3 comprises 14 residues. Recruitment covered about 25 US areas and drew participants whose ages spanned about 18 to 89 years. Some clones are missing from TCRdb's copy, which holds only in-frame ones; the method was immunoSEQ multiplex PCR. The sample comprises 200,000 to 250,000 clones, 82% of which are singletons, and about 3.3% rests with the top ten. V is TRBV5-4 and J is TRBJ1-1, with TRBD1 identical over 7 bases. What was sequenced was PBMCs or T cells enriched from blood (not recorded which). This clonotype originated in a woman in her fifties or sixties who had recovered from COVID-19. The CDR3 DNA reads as TGTGCCAGCCATTCGGGACAGAGGAACACTGAAGCTTTCTTT. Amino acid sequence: CASHSGQRNTEAFF.